Detailed here is one TCR beta chain. Using its own MiXCR run on the RT-PCR reads, TCRdb lists one record per CDR3 protein. Of about 680,000 distinct CDR3 sequences in the sample, 14% were seen once. In germline, CDR1 is SGDLS, CDR2 YYNGEE. The CDR3 is 18 amino acids. Trimming cost V 3 bases and J 2 bases; bases outside gene matches: 11. The TCR sequence derives from a female donor in good health, serving as a healthy control. The specimen was memory CD4+ T cells from blood. The rearrangement links TRBV9 to TRBJ2-3; TRBD2 agrees at 11 bases. For the CDR3, the DNA is TGTGCCAGCAGCGCCGACGCCGGGACTAGCGGCCCCACAGATACGCAGTATTTT. As protein: CASSADAGTSGPTDTQYF.